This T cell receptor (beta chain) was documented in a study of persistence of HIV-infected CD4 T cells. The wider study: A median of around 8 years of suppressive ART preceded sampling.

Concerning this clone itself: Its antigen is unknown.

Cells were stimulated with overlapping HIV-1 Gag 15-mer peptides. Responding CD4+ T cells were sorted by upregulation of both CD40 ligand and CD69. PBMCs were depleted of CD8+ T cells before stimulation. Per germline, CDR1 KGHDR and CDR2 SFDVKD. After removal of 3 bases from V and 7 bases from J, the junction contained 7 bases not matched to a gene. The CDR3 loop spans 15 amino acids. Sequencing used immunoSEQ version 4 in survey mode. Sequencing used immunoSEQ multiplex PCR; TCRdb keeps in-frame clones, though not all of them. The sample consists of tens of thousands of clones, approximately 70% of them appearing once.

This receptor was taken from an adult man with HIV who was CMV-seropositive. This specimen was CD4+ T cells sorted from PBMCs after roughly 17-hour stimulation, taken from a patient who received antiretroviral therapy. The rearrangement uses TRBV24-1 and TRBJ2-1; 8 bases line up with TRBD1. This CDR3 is CATSDRLRTGNEQFF. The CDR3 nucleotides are TGTGCCACCAGTGATCGACTCCGGACAGGGAATGAGCAGTTCTTC.